These 5 T cell receptor beta chains originate from one sample sequenced in a study of CD4+ T cells in melanoma. Data came from immunoSEQ multiplex PCR; TCRdb stores just in-frame clones and leaves some out. The sample records 200 to 250 clones, roughly 68% being singletons. The receptors come from a human donor with melanoma.

V and J are TRBV18 and TRBJ1-1; D unresolved. The germline V and J ends were trimmed by 2 bases and 3 bases, with 7 bases remaining between them. The CDR3 is 13 amino acids. Germline V gene sequence: CDR1 KGHSH, CDR2 LQKENI. Here the CDR3 DNA reads TGTGCCAGCTCACCATCGGGGTACACTGAAGCTTTCTTT. Protein: CASSPSGYTEAFF.

On this clone itself: The DNA is omitted, as the CDR3 cannot be located on it reliably, and the CDR3 follows TCRdb's listing. The chain couples TRBV4-1 to TRBJ2-1; TRBD2 is taken as the D call from the table, unchecked against the DNA. The CDR3 numbers 18 amino acids, ends counted. Germline V gene sequence: CDR1 MGHRA, CDR2 YSYEKL. This CDR3 is CASSQDLVAGGTLRGRFF.

The V gene is TRBV28, the J gene TRBJ2-1; D gene unclear. Trimming pared 3 bases from V and 6 bases from J, leaving 6 bases between. Germline V gives CDR1 MDHEN, CDR2 SYDVKM. CDR3 length equals 12 residues. CDR3 in DNA: TGTGCCAGCAGTTTGTCCATCAATGAGCAGTTCTTC. This sequence encodes CASSLSINEQFF.

This clone was recorded only once. An end of the junction does not agree with germline; a read error may underlie this. The chain joins TRBV28 to TRBJ2-7, with D possibly being TRBD1 (6 bases). This CDR3 is built from 13 residues. CDR1 and CDR2 (germline): MDHEN, SYDVKM. DNA of the CDR3: TGTGCCAGTCTCAGCGGACAGACCTACGAGCAGTGCTTC. Residues: CASLSGQTYEQCF.

The chain joins TRBV19 to TRBJ2-7; D is tentatively TRBD1 or TRBD2 (5 bases each). Germline loops: CDR1 LNHDA, CDR2 SQIVND (reference sequence). The CDR3 totals 14 residues. V dropped 2 bases and J dropped 4 bases, with 12 bases sitting between them. The CDR3 nucleotides read TGTGCCAGTAGTATAAAAGAGGGGAAGTACGAGCAGTACTTC. This codes for CASSIKEGKYEQYF.